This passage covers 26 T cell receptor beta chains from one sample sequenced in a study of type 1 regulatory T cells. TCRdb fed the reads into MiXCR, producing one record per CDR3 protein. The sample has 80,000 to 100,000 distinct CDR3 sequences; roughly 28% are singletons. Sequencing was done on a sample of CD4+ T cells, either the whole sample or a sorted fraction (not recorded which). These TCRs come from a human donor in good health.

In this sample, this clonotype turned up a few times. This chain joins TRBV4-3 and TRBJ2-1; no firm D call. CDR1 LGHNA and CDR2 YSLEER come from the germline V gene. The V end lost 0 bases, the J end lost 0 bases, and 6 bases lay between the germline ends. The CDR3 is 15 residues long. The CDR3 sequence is CASSQDQSSYNEQFF. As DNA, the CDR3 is TGCGCCAGCAGCCAAGATCAGAGCTCCTACAATGAGCAGTTCTTC.

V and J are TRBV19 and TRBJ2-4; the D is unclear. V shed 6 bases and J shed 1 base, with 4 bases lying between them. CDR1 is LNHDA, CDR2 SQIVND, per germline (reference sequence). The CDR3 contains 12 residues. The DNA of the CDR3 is TGTGCCAGTAGCGGGGCCAAAAACATTCAGTACTTC. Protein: CASSGAKNIQYF.

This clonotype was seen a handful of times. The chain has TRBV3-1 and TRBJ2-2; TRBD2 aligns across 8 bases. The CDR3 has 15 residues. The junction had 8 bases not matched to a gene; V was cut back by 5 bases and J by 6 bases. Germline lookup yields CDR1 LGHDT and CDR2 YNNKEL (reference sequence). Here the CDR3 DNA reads TGTGCCAGCAGCAGGGGACTAGACAGCTCCGGGGAGCTGTTTTTT. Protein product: CASSRGLDSSGELFF.

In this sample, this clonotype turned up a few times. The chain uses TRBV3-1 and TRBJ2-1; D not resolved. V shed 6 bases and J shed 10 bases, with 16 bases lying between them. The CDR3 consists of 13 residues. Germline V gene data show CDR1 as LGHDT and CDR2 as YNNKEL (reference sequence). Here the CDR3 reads CASRNLMGTEQFF. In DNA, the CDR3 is TGTGCCAGCAGAAACCTGATGGGTACGGAGCAGTTCTTC.

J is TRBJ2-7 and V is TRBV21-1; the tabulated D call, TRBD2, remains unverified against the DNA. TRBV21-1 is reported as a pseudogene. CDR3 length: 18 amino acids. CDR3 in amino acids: CASTKSPPSGRPSREQYF. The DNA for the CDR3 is TGTGCCAGCACCAAAAGCCCCCCTAGCGGGAGACCCTCTCGCGAGCAGTACTTC.

Here the CDR3 reads CSAETRPGEETQYF. Here the CDR3 DNA reads TGCAGTGCTGAGACTCGGCCAGGGGAAGAGACCCAGTACTTC. This chain joins TRBV20-1 and TRBJ2-5; D possibly corresponds to TRBD1 (6 bases). V was shortened by 5 bases and J by 3 bases, with 16 bases between the two germline ends. The CDR3 covers 14 residues. Germline V lookup: CDR1 DFQATT, CDR2 SNEGSKA (reference sequence).

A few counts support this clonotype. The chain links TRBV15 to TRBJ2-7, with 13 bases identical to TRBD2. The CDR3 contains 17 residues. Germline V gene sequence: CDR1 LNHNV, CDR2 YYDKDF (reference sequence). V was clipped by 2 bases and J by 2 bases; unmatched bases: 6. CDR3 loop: CATSRFRTSGSAYEQYF. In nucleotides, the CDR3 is TGTGCCACCAGCAGATTCCGGACTAGCGGGAGTGCCTACGAGCAGTACTTC.

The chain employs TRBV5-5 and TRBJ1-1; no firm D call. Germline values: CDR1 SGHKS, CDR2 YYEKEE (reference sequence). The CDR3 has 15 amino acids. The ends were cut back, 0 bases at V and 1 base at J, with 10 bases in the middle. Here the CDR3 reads CASSLGWEGNTEAFF. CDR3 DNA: TGTGCCAGCAGCTTGGGGTGGGAGGGGAACACTGAAGCTTTCTTT.

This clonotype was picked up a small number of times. The CDR3 reads CASSLGNGPYEQYF. DNA of the CDR3: TGTGCCAGCAGCTTAGGTAACGGTCCCTACGAGCAGTACTTC. V gene TRBV7-8 combines with J gene TRBJ2-7; D is unclear. This CDR3 region has 14 residues. Between the trimmed V and J ends, which lost 1 base and 2 bases, there was a span of 9 bases. CDR1 is SGHVS, CDR2 FQNEAQ, per germline.

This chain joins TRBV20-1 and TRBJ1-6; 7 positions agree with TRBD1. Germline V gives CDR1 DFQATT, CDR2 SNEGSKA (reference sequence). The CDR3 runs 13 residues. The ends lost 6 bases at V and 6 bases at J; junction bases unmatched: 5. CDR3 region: CSASGTVNSPLHF. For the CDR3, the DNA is TGCAGTGCCTCCGGGACAGTTAATTCACCCCTCCACTTT.

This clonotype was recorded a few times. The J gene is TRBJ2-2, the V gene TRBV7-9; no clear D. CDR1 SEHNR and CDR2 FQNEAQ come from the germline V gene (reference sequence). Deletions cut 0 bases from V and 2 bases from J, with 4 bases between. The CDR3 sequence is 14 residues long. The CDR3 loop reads CASSLAGNTGELFF. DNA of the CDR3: TGTGCCAGCAGCTTAGCTGGCAACACCGGGGAGCTGTTTTTT.

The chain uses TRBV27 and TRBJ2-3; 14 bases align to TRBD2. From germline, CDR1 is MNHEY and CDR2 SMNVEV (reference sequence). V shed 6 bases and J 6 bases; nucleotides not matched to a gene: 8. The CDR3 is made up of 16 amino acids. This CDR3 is CASSTRLAGGLDTQYF. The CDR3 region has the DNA TGTGCCAGCAGCACCCGACTAGCGGGAGGGTTGGATACGCAGTATTTT.

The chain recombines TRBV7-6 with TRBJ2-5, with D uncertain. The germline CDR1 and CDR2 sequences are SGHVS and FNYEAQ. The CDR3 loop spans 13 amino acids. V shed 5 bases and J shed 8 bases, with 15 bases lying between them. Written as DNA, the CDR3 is TGTGCCAGCAGCATCGAGCGCGAGAGTACCCAGTACTTC. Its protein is CASSIERESTQYF.

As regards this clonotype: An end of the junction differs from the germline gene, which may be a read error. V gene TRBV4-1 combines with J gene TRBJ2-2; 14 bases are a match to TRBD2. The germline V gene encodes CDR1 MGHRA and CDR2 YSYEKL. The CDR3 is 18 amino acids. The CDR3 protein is CASSYSGLAGARTGGLFF. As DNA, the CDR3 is TGCGCCAGCAGCTACTCGGGACTAGCGGGAGCGAGAACCGGGGGGCTGTTTTTT.

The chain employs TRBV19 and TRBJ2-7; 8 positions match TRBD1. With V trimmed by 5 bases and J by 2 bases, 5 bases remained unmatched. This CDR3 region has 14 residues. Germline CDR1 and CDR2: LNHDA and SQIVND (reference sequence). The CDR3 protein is CASSEGQVTYEQYF. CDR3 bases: TGTGCCAGTAGTGAGGGACAGGTGACCTACGAGCAGTACTTC.

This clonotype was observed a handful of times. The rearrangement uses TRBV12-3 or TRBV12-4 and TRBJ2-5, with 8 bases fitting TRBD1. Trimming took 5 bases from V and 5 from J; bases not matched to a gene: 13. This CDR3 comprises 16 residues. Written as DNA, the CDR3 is TGTGCCAGCAGTCCTTTCGGGCAGGGGGCTTCGGAGACCCAGTACTTC. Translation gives CASSPFGQGASETQYF.

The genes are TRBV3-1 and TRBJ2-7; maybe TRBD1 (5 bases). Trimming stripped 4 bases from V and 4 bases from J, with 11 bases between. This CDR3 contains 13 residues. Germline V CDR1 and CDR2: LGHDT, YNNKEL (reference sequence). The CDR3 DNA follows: TGTGCCAGCAGCCCCACCGCAGGGTACGAGCAGTACTTC. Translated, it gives CASSPTAGYEQYF.

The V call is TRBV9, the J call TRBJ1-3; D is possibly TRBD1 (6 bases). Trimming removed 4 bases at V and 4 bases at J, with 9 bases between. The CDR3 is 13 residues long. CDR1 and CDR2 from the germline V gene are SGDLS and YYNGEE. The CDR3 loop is CASSKGQGNTIYF. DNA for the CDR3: TGTGCCAGCAGCAAAGGACAGGGAAACACCATATATTTT. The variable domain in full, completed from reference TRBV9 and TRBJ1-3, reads DSGVTQTPKHLITATGQRVTLRCSPRSGDLSVYWYQQSLDQGLQFLIQYYNGEERAKGNILERFSAQQFPDLHSELNLSSLELGDSALYFCASSKGQGNTIYFGEGSWLTVV.

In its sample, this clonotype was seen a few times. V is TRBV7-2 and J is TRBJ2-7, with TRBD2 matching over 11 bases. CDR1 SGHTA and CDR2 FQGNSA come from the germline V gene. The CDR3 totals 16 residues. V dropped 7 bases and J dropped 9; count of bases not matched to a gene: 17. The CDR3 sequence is CASTSTSGTVFGGQYF. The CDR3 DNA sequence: TGTGCCAGCACCTCGACTAGCGGGACAGTATTTGGCGGGCAGTACTTC.

The CDR3 sequence is CASSVPDSYNEQFF. The CDR3 bases are TGTGCCAGCAGTGTTCCGGATTCCTACAATGAGCAGTTCTTC. The chain carries TRBV25-1 and TRBJ2-1, with D hard to call. Germline V gene sequence: CDR1 MGHDK, CDR2 SYGVNS. The CDR3 is 14 amino acids. Trimming took 4 bases from V and 1 from J, leaving 8 bases between them.

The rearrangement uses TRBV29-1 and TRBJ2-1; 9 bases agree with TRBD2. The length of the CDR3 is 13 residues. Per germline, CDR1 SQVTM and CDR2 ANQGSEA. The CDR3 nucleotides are TGCAGTTTAGCGGGAGAGGCATACAATGAGCAGTTCTTC. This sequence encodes CSLAGEAYNEQFF.

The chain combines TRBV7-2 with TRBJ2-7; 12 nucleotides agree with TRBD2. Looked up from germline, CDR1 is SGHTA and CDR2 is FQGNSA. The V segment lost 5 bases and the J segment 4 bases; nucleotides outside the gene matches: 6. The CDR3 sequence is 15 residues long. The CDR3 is CASSTLAGGPYEQYF. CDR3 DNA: TGTGCCAGCAGCACCCTAGCGGGAGGGCCTTACGAGCAGTACTTC.

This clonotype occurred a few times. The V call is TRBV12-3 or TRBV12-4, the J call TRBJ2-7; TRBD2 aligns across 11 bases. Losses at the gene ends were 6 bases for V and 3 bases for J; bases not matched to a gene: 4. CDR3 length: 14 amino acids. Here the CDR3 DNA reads TGTGCCAGCAGCGGGACTAGCGGTGTCTACGAGCAGTACTTC. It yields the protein CASSGTSGVYEQYF.

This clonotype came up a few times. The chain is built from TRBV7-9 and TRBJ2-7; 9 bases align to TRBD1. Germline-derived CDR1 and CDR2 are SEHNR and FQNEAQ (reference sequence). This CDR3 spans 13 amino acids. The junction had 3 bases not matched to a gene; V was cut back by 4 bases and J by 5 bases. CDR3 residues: CASSSDRGDEQYF. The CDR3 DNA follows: TGTGCCAGCAGCTCCGACAGGGGGGACGAGCAGTACTTC. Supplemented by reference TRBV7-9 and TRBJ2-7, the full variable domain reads DTGVSQNPRHKITKRGQNVTFRCDPISEHNRLYWYRQTLGQGPEFLTYFQNEAQLEKSRLLSDRFSAERPKGSFSTLEIQRTEQGDSAMYLCASSSDRGDEQYFGPGTRLTVT.

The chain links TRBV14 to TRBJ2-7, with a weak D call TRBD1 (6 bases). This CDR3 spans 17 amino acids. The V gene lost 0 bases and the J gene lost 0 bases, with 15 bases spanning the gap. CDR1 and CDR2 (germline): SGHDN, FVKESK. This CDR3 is CASSQDSSDSRSYEQYF. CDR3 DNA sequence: TGTGCCAGCAGCCAAGACAGTTCGGACAGCCGCTCCTACGAGCAGTACTTC.

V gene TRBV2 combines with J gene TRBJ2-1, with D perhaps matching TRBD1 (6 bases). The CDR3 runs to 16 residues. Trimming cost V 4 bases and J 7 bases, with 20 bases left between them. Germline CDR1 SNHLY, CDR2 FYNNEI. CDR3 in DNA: TGTGCCAGCAGTGTCACAGGGTCAGGGTCGGGAAATGAGCAGTTCTTC. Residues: CASSVTGSGSGNEQFF.